The following is a T cell receptor (beta chain) sequence with its context. The data originate from a study of glioma-infiltrating T cells. The iRepertoire nested amplicon-rescue multiplex PCR amplified TCR alpha and beta CDR3s from RNA. Using its own MiXCR run on the multiplex PCR reads, TCRdb lists one record per CDR3 protein. This table holds fewer than 200,000 distinct CDR3 sequences, about 32% found once. The sample consisted of glioma tissue, nonneoplastic brain tissue, or PBMCs (not recorded which). This clonotype originated in a human donor with low-grade glioma or glioblastoma, undergoing nonglioma brain surgery, or in good health (not recorded which).

This chain's CDR3 is CASSPPGNQGGEKLFF. The CDR3 DNA follows: TGTGCCAGCTCACCACCGGGAAATCAGGGAGGTGAAAAACTGTTTTTT. The chain employs TRBV18 and TRBJ1-4, with D maybe TRBD1 (5 bases). The CDR3 is 16 amino acids. The ends were cut back, 0 bases at V and 7 bases at J, with 15 bases in the middle. Germline V gives CDR1 KGHSH, CDR2 LQKENI.